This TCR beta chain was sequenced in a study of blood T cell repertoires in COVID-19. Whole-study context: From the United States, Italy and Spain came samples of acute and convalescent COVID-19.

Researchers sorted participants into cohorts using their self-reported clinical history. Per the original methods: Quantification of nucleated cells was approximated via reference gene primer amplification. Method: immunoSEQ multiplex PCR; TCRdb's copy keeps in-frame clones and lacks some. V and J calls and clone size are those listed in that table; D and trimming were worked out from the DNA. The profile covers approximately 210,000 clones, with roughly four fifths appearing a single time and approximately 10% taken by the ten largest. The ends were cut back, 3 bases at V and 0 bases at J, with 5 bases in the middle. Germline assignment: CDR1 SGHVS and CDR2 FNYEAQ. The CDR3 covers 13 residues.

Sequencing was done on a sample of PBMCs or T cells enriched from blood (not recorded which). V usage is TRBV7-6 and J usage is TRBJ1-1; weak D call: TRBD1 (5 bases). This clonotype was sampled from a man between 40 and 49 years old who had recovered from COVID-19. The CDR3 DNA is TGTGCCAGCAGCTTGGACATGAACACTGAAGCTTTCTTT. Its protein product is CASSLDMNTEAFF.